This T cell receptor beta chain emerged from a study of blood T cell dynamics during melanoma immunotherapy. Time point given: pre-treatment baseline. Libraries were prepared by immunoSEQ multiplex PCR; TCRdb keeps only in-frame clonotypes and omits some of them. This sample has 9,500 to 13,000 clones, with about 85% found just once. Looked up from germline, CDR1 is MGHRA and CDR2 is YSYEKL. V gave up 1 base and J gave up 7 bases, with 16 bases separating them. There are 15 residues in the CDR3. This chain joins TRBV4-1 and TRBJ1-2; D perhaps matches TRBD1 (6 bases). This receptor was taken from a human donor with melanoma. The sample in question was blood, obtained from a patient treated with checkpoint blockade. The CDR3 loop reads CASSQAPGVGSGYTF. The CDR3 bases are TGCGCCAGCAGCCAAGCTCCAGGGGTAGGAAGTGGCTACACCTTC.